The 4 T cell receptor beta chains presented below share a single source sample, sequenced in a study of regulatory T cells in long-lasting Graves disease. Documented time point: persistent/refractory GD, antithyroid drugs over 5 years with positive TRAb. Preparation of the TCR library used RNA extracted from PBMCs. CDR3-region Arm-PCR and iRepertoire HTBI primers produced the TCR beta libraries. TCRdb called the multiplex PCR reads again in MiXCR, with one record for every CDR3 protein. In the table there are 600,000 to 800,000 distinct CDR3 sequences, about 32% of which are singletons. Sample: peripheral blood mononuclear cells (PBMCs), taken when the disease was refractory, from a patient treated with antithyroid drugs. The origin of the receptors is a female donor with Graves disease.

The V and J genes are TRBV12-3 or TRBV12-4 and TRBJ2-7, with TRBD2 as a possible D gene (6 bases). This CDR3 region has 14 residues. V lost 10 bases, J lost 6 bases, and 22 bases lay in between. DNA for the CDR3: TGTGCCACCTGTCCGCGCGGGTGGGGAGGCGAGCAGTACTTC. Translated: CATCPRGWGGEQYF.

The rearrangement joins TRBV6-5 to TRBJ1-2; 7 nucleotides line up with TRBD1. The CDR3 runs to 15 residues. Germline V lookup: CDR1 MNHEY, CDR2 SVGAGI. The J segment lost 8 bases and the V segment lost 1 base, leaving 10 bases of the junction unmatched. CDR3 sequence reads: CASSYFTQGGRGYTF. The CDR3 nucleotides read TGTGCCAGCAGTTACTTTACTCAGGGGGGAAGGGGCTACACCTTC.

This chain links TRBV28 with TRBJ2-7; TRBD2 agrees at 8 bases. Losses at the gene ends were 7 bases for V and 7 bases for J; bases not matched to a gene: 12. Germline CDR1 is MDHEN and CDR2 is SYDVKM. The CDR3 has 14 amino acids. The chain's CDR3 is CASIPQRGLAEQYF. DNA for the CDR3: TGTGCCAGCATTCCCCAGCGGGGGCTGGCGGAGCAGTACTTC.

The rearrangement joins TRBV7-9 to TRBJ2-1; TRBD1 or TRBD2 may be the D gene (5 bases each). The CDR3 runs to 18 residues. Germline assignment: CDR1 SEHNR and CDR2 FQNEAQ (reference sequence). V lost 2 bases, J lost 3 bases, and 20 bases lay in between. CDR3 coding DNA: TGTGCCAGCAGCTTAAGGGGCCTGGGGAGATTCGACTACAATGAGCAGTTCTTC. It translates to CASSLRGLGRFDYNEQFF.